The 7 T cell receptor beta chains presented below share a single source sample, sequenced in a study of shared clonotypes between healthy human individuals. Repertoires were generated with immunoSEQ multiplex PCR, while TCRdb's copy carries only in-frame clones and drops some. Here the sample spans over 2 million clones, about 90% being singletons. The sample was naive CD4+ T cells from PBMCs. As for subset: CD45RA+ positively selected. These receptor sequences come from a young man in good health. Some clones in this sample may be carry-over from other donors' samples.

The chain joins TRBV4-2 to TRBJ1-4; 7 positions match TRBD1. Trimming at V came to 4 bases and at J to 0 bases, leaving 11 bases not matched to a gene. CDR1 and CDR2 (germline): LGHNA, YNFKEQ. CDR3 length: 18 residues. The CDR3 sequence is CASSPHGGQLATNEKLFF. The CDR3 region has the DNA TGTGCCAGCAGCCCCCACGGGGGACAGTTGGCAACTAATGAAAAACTGTTTTTT.

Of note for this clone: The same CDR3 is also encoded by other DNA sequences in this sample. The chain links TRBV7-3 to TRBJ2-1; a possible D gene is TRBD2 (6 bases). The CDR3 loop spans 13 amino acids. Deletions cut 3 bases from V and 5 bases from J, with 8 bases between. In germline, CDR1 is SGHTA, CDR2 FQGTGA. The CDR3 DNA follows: TGTGCCAGCAGCTTGGGACTGAACAATGAGCAGTTCTTC. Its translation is CASSLGLNNEQFF.

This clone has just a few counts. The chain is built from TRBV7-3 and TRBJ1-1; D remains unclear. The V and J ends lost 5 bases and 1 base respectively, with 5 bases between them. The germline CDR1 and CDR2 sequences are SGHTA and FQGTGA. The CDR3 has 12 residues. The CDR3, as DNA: TGTGCCAGCAGCCGGGAGAACACTGAAGCTTTCTTT. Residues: CASSRENTEAFF.

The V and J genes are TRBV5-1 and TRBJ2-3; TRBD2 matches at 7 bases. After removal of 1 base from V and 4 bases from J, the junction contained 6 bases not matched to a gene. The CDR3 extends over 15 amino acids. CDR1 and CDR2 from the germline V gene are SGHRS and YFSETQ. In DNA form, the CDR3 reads TGCGCCAGCAGCTTGTTGGGGGGGAAAGCAGATACGCAGTATTTT. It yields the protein CASSLLGGKADTQYF.

CDR3 DNA sequence: TGTGCCAGCAGCTGGGACAGGGGACCAGCTGAAGCTTTCTTT. Protein product: CASSWDRGPAEAFF. The V call is TRBV7-2, the J call TRBJ1-1; 10 positions agree with TRBD1. Germline CDR1 is SGHTA and CDR2 is FQGNSA. The CDR3 is 14 amino acids. The V gene end was trimmed by 4 bases and the J gene end by 6 bases; junction bases not matched to a gene: 5. The whole variable domain, remainder taken from reference TRBV7-2 and TRBJ1-1, is GAGVSQSPSNKVTEKGKDVELRCDPISGHTALYWYRQSLGQGLEFLIYFQGNSAPDKSGLPSDRFSAERTGGSVSTLTIQRTQQEDSAVYLCASSWDRGPAEAFFGQGTRLTVV.

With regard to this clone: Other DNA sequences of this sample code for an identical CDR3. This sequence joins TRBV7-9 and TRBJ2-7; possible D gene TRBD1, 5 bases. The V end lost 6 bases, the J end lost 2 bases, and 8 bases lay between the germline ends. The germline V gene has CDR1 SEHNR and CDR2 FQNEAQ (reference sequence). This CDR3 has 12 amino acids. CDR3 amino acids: CASRGETYEQYF. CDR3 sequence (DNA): TGTGCCAGCAGAGGGGAAACCTACGAGCAGTACTTC.

In nucleotides, the CDR3 is TGTGCCAGCAGCTTAAGCGGGAGGATAAATGAGCAGTTCTTC. Amino acid sequence: CASSLSGRINEQFF. V is TRBV7-3 and J is TRBJ2-1; 8 bases line up with TRBD2. The CDR3 sequence is 14 residues long. Germline V gives CDR1 SGHTA, CDR2 FQGTGA. Losses at the gene ends were 1 base for V and 7 bases for J; bases not matched to a gene: 3.